These 10 T cell receptor beta chains were all obtained from the same sample, sequenced in a study of T cell repertoires in cytomegalovirus infection. Antigens of these TCRs are unknown. TCRdb called the reads again in MiXCR, with one record for every CDR3 protein. The top ten hold approximately 40% of the sample, which has around 500,000 distinct CDR3 sequences, under 45% seen once. The sequenced sample was cultured PBMCs, obtained from culture after CMV antigen stimulation. Source of these receptors: a human donor in good health (CMV status not recorded). Some clones in this sample may be carry-over from other donors' samples.

Here the CDR3 reads CASSLTLPGQHNSPLHF. The CDR3 DNA follows: TGTGCCAGCAGCTTAACGCTACCGGGACAGCATAATTCACCCCTCCACTTT. The V and J genes are TRBV7-9 and TRBJ1-6, with 7 bases lining up with TRBD1. CDR1 is SEHNR, CDR2 FQNEAQ, per germline (reference sequence). Trimming took 2 bases from V and 5 from J; bases not matched to a gene: 9. There are 17 residues in the CDR3.

This rearrangement joins TRBV5-5 to TRBJ1-3; 7 bases are shared with TRBD1. V was clipped by 4 bases and J by 6 bases; unmatched bases: 16. From germline, CDR1 is SGHKS and CDR2 YYEKEE (reference sequence). The CDR3 covers 17 residues. In DNA form, the CDR3 reads TGTGCCAGCAGCCGGGTGAGGACAGGCGCTCACCTAAACACCATATATTTT. This codes for CASSRVRTGAHLNTIYF.

The rearrangement joins TRBV4-1 to TRBJ2-7; D possibly uses TRBD1 or TRBD2 (6 bases each). This CDR3 is built from 13 residues. V lost 4 bases, J lost 11 bases, and 18 bases lay in between. The germline gives CDR1 MGHRA, CDR2 YSYEKL. Here the CDR3 DNA reads TGCGCCAGCAGCCCAAGGGCGGGACAAGCGGAGTACTTC. Its translation: CASSPRAGQAEYF.

CDR3 DNA sequence: TGTGCCAGTAGTCCCAGTCTCCGGACAAAAGCTTTCTTT. Protein sequence: CASSPSLRTKAFF. The chain combines TRBV19 with TRBJ1-1; TRBD1 is a possible D gene (5 bases). V lost 5 bases, J lost 9 bases, and 16 bases lay in between. Germline values: CDR1 LNHDA, CDR2 SQIVND (reference sequence). The CDR3 runs to 13 residues. The full variable domain, its missing parts supplied by reference TRBV19 and TRBJ1-1, is DGGITQSPKYLFRKEGQNVTLSCEQNLNHDAMYWYRQDPGQGLRLIYYSQIVNDFQKGDIAEGYSVSREKKESFPLTVTSAQKNPTAFYLCASSPSLRTKAFFGQGTRLTVV.

J is TRBJ2-3 and V is TRBV7-2; 10 bases align to TRBD2. This CDR3 has 15 residues. The germline gives CDR1 SGHTA, CDR2 FQGNSA. Trimming removed 3 bases from V and 6 bases from J; junction bases left unmatched: 6. The CDR3 bases are TGTGCCAGCAGCTTTCTAGCGGGGGTAGCGGATACGCAGTATTTT. Translation: CASSFLAGVADTQYF.

The rearrangement joins TRBV4-1 to TRBJ1-5; TRBD1 agrees at 8 bases. This CDR3 has 19 residues. V shed 0 bases and J 0 bases; nucleotides not matched to a gene: 10. Germline V gene sequence: CDR1 MGHRA, CDR2 YSYEKL. The CDR3 sequence is CASSQEYRGRSYSNQPQHF. In nucleotides, the CDR3 is TGCGCCAGCAGCCAAGAATACAGGGGGAGGTCCTATAGCAATCAGCCCCAGCATTTT.

This clonotype was recorded a few times. The chain has TRBV7-2 and TRBJ1-2, with D unresolved. The CDR3 consists of 13 residues. V was shortened by 5 bases and J by 2 bases, with 9 bases between the two germline ends. Looked up from germline, CDR1 is SGHTA and CDR2 is FQGNSA. The CDR3, as DNA: TGTGCCAGCAGCCCCGAACCAAACTATGGCTACACCTTC. Its translation: CASSPEPNYGYTF.

This clonotype was seen ten or more times. CDR3 sequence (DNA): TGTGCCAGCAGCTTTGAAGACTACAATGAGCAGTTCTTC. It encodes CASSFEDYNEQFF. The gene calls are TRBV7-2 and TRBJ2-1; D remains ambiguous. V was pared by 3 bases and J by 3 bases, with 6 bases between. There are 13 residues in the CDR3. Per the germline V gene, CDR1 is SGHTA and CDR2 is FQGNSA.

CDR3 residues: CSARTSGGPSSYNEQFF. The CDR3 DNA follows: TGCAGTGCTAGGACTAGCGGGGGGCCGTCCTCCTACAATGAGCAGTTCTTC. This chain links TRBV20-1 with TRBJ2-1, with 13 bases identical to TRBD2. Trimming cost V 3 bases and J 0 bases; bases outside gene matches: 5. Germline V gives CDR1 DFQATT, CDR2 SNEGSKA (reference sequence). CDR3 length: 17 residues.

The chain links TRBV20-1 to TRBJ2-5; 9 bases line up with TRBD2. V was pared by 3 bases and J by 4 bases, with 3 bases of the junction left unmatched. Germline V gene sequence: CDR1 DFQATT, CDR2 SNEGSKA (reference sequence). The CDR3 runs 13 residues. The CDR3 DNA follows: TGCAGTGCTAGTCGCGGGAGGGCAGAGACCCAGTACTTC. It codes for CSASRGRAETQYF.